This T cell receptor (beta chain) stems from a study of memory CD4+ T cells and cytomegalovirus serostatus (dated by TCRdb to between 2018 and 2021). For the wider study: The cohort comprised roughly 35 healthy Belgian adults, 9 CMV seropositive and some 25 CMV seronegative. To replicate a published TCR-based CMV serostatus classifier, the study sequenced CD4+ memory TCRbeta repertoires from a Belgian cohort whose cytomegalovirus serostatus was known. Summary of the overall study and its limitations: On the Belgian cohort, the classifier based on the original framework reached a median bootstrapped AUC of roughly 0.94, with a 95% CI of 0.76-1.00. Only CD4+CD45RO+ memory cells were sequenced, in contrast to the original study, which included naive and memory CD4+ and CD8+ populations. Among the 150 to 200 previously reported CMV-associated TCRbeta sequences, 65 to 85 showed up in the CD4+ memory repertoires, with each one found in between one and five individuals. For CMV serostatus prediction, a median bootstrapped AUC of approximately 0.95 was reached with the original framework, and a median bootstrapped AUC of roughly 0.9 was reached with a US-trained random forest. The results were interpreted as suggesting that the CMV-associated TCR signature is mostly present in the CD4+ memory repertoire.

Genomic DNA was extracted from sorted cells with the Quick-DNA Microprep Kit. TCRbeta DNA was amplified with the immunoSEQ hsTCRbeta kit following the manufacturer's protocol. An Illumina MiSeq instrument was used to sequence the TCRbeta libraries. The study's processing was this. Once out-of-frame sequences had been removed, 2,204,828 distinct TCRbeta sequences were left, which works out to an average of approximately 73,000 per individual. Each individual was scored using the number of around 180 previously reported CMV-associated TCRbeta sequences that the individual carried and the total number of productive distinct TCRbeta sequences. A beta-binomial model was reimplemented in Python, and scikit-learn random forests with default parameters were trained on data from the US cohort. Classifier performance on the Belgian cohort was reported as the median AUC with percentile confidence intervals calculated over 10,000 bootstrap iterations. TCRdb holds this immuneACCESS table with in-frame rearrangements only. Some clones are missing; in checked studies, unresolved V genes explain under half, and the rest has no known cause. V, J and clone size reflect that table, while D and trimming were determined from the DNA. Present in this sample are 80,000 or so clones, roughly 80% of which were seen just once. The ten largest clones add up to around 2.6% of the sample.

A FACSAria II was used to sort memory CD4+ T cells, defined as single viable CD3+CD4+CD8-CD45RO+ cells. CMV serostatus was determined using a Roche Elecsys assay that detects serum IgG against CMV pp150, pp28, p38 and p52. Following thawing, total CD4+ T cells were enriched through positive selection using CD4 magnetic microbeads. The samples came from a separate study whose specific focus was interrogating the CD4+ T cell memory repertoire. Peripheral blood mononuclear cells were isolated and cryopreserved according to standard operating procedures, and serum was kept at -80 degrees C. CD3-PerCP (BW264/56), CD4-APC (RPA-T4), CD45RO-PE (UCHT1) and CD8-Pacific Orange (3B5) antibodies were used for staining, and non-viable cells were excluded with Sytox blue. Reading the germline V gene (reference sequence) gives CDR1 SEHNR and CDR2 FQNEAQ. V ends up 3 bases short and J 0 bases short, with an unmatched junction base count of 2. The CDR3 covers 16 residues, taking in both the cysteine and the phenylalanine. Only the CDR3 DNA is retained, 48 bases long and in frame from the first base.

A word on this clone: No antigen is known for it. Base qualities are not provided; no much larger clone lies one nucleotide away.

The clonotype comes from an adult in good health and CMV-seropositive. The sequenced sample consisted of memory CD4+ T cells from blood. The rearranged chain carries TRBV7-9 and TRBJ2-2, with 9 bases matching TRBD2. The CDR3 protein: CASSLRLAANTGELFF. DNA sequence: TGTGCCAGCAGCTTGAGACTAGCGGCGAACACCGGGGAGCTGTTTTTT.